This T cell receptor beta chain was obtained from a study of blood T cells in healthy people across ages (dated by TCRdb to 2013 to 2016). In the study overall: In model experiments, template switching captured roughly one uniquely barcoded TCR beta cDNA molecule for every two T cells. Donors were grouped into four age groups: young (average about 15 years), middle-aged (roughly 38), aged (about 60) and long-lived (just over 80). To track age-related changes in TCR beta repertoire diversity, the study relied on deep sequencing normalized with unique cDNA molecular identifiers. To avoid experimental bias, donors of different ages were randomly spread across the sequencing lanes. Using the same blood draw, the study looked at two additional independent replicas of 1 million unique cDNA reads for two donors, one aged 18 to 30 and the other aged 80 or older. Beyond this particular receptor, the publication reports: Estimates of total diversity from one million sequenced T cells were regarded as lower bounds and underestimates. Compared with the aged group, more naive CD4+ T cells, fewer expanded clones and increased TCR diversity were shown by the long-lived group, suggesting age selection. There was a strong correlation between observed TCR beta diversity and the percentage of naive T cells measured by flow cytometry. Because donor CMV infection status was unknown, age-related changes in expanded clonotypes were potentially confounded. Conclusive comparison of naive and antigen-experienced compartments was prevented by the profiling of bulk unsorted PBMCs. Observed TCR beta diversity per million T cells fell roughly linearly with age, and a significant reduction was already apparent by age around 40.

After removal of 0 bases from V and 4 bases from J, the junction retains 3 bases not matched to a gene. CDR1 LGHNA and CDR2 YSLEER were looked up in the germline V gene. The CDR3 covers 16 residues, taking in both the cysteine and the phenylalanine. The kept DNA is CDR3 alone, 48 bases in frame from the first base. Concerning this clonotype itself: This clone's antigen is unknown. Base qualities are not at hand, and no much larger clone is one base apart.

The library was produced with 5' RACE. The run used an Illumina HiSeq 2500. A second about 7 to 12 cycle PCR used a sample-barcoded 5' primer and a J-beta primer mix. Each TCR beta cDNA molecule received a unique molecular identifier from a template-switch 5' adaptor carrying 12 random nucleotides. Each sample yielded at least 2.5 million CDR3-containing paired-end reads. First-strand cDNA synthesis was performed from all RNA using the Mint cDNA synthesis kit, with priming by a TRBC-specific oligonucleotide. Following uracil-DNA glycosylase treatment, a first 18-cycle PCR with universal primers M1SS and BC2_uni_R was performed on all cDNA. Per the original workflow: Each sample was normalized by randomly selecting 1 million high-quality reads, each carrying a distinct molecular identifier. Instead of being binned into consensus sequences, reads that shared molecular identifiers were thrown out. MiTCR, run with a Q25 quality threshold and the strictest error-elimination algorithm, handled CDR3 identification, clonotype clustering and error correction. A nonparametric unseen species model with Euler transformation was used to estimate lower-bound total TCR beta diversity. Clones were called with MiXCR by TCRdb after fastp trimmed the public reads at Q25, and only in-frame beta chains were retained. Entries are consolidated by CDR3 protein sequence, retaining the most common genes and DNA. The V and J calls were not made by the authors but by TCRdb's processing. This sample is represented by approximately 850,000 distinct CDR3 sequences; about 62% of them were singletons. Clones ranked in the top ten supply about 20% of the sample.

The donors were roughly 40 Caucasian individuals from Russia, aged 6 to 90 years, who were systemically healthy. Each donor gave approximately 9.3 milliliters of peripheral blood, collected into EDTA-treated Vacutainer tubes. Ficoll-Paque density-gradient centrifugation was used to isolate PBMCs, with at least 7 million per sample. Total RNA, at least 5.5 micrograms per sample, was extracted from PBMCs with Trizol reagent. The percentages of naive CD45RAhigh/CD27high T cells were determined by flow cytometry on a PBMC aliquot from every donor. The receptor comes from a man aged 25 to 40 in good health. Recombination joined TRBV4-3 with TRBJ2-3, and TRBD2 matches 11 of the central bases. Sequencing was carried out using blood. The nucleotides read TGCGCCAGCAGCCAAGAGATGACTAGCGGGGCAGATACGCAGTATTTT. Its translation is CASSQEMTSGADTQYF.